This T cell receptor (beta chain) was recorded in a study of T-cell memory formation after mild COVID-19. Study-level findings and limits: Detection of some responders pre-infection suggested pre-existing cross-reactive memory T cells participated. Clones which contracted sat mainly in CM and EM if CD4+, and in EMRA if CD8+.

A remark on this clonotype: Its antigen is currently unknown.

TCRdb reanalysed the 5' RACE reads using MiXCR and keeps one entry per CDR3 protein. The sample includes 400,000 to 500,000 distinct CDR3 sequences, about 24% of them seen just once. The source is an adult woman who had mild COVID-19 (a few samples of this study predate the infection). Cell type and time point are not known. The sequencing input was PBMCs or a T cell subset sorted from them (not recorded which).

The CDR3 nucleotides are TGTGCCAGCGACTCCGGGACAGGGTTTGAAAAACTGTTTTTT. This encodes CASDSGTGFEKLFF. The chain employs TRBV6-1 and TRBJ1-4; TRBD1 matches at 9 bases. CDR3 length: 14 residues. CDR1 and CDR2 (germline): MNHNS, SASEGT. Trimming cost V 8 bases and J 7 bases; bases outside gene matches: 8.